The 30 T cell receptor beta chains presented below share a single source sample, sequenced in a study of T cells in Graves' hyperthyroidism and ophthalmopathy. Template material for amplifying TCR beta CDR3 regions consisted of RNA transcripts. The primer set for the first-round RT-PCR of the TCR CDR3 was HTBI. TCRdb recomputed calls from the multiplex PCR reads with MiXCR, one row per CDR3 protein. Of under 450,000 distinct CDR3 sequences detected, about a sixth appear once; the ten largest clones hold 30% to 35%. Sequencing was carried out using blood. The receptors were gathered from a woman aged 25-40 years with Graves' hyperthyroidism that later progressed to Graves' ophthalmopathy.

This clonotype was detected only a few times. V is TRBV7-6 and J is TRBJ1-1; D is uncertain. The germline V gene encodes CDR1 SGHVS and CDR2 FNYEAQ. The V and J ends lost 3 bases and 2 bases respectively, with 7 bases between them. The length of the CDR3 is 13 residues. CDR3 bases: TGTGCCAGCAGCTTCGCAACCAACACTGAAGCTTTCTTT. Its translation: CASSFATNTEAFF.

Ten or more counts support this clonotype. This chain joins TRBV6-1 and TRBJ2-7, with 8 bases lining up with TRBD1. Trimming cost V 9 bases and J 3 bases; bases outside gene matches: 13. The germline V gene has CDR1 MNHNS and CDR2 SASEGT. This CDR3 comprises 15 residues. This CDR3 is CASDHPAGQVYEQYF. The CDR3 DNA is TGTGCCAGTGATCACCCCGCGGGACAGGTCTACGAGCAGTACTTC.

The CDR3 region is CSAYSLAEGYTDTQYF. The CDR3 nucleotides read TGCAGTGCTTATTCGCTAGCGGAGGGGTACACAGATACGCAGTATTTT. The chain couples TRBV20-1 to TRBJ2-3; 7 bases align to TRBD2. The ends lost 5 bases at V and 2 bases at J; junction bases unmatched: 13. Germline values: CDR1 DFQATT, CDR2 SNEGSKA (reference sequence). The CDR3 length is 16 residues.

This clonotype was counted ten times or more. V usage is TRBV28 and J usage is TRBJ2-7; the D gene is possibly TRBD2 (7 bases). The V end lost 2 bases, the J end lost 3 bases, and 11 bases lay between the germline ends. Germline V lookup: CDR1 MDHEN, CDR2 SYDVKM. This CDR3 region has 14 residues. The chain's CDR3 is CASSLRGGVYEQYF. The CDR3 region has the DNA TGTGCCAGCAGTTTAAGGGGGGGGGTCTACGAGCAGTACTTC. Filled out from reference TRBV28 and TRBJ2-7, the complete variable domain reads DVKVTQSSRYLVKRTGEKVFLECVQDMDHENMFWYRQDPGLGLRLIYFSYDVKMKEKGDIPEGYSVSREKKERFSLILESASTNQTSMYLCASSLRGGVYEQYFGPGTRLTVT.

This clonotype was picked up many times. J is TRBJ2-3 and V is TRBV20-1; D call uncertain. V lost 6 bases and J 1 base, leaving 14 bases between the germline ends. Germline values: CDR1 DFQATT, CDR2 SNEGSKA (reference sequence). The CDR3 spans 14 residues. The CDR3 sequence: CSATKHSGTDTQYF. Written as DNA, the CDR3 is TGCAGTGCGACCAAACATTCGGGCACAGATACGCAGTATTTT.

In this sample, this clonotype turned up many times. The chain recombines TRBV29-1 with TRBJ2-7; TRBD1 or TRBD2 may be the D gene (5 bases each). The germline V gene encodes CDR1 SQVTM and CDR2 ANQGSEA. Trimming removed 8 bases at V and 1 base at J, with 12 bases between. The CDR3 has 12 residues. The CDR3 nucleotides read TGCAGCAGCCGGGACGGATCCTACGAGCAGTACTTC. Protein sequence: CSSRDGSYEQYF.

This clonotype has at least ten counts. The rearrangement joins TRBV15 to TRBJ1-1; the D gene is possibly TRBD1 (5 bases). The V end was cut by 0 bases, the J end by 5 bases, with 10 bases between. The V gene's germline CDR1 is LNHNV and CDR2 YYDKDF (reference sequence). The CDR3 length is 14 residues. CDR3 sequence reads: CATSRDGGSTEAFF. CDR3 DNA: TGTGCCACCAGCAGAGATGGGGGGAGTACTGAAGCTTTCTTT.

This clonotype was observed many times. V usage is TRBV2 and J usage is TRBJ2-1, with 7 nucleotides matching TRBD2. The V gene's germline CDR1 is SNHLY and CDR2 FYNNEI. The trim removed 6 bases at V and 10 bases at J, leaving 21 bases unmatched. There are 17 residues in the CDR3. The CDR3 DNA is TGTGCCAGCAGAGAACCGGGACTACCTAGTTCCGCTAGGGAGCAGTTCTTC. As protein: CASREPGLPSSAREQFF. Combining the CDR3 with reference TRBV2 and TRBJ2-1 gives the whole variable domain EPEVTQTPSHQVTQMGQEVILRCVPISNHLYFYWYRQILGQKVEFLVSFYNNEISEKSEIFDDQFSVERPDGSNFTLKIRSTKLEDSAMYFCASREPGLPSSAREQFFGPGTRLTVL.

This clonotype was seen at least ten times. The V call is TRBV11-3, the J call TRBJ2-1; the match to TRBD1 covers 7 bases. V lost 5 bases, J lost 0 bases, and 4 bases stayed unmatched. Germline CDR1 reads SGHNT; CDR2 reads YENEEA. The CDR3 covers 15 residues. This chain's CDR3 is CASSQGVSSYNEQFF. CDR3 nucleotide sequence: TGTGCCAGCAGCCAGGGGGTCAGCTCCTACAATGAGCAGTTCTTC. The variable domain in full, with the rest retrieved from reference TRBV11-3 and TRBJ2-1, is EAGVVQSPRYKIIEKKQPVAFWCNPISGHNTLYWYLQNLGQGPELLIRYENEEAVDDSQLPKDRFSAERLKGVDSTLKIQPAELGDSAVYLCASSQGVSSYNEQFFGPGTRLTVL.

Details on this clonotype: Germline is not matched at one junction end, which may reflect a read error. The genes are TRBV4-1 and TRBJ1-2; D is uncertain. CDR1 and CDR2 (germline): MGHRA, YSYEKL. This CDR3 comprises 14 residues. CDR3 sequence (DNA): TGTGCCAGCAGTGGGCGCGCAGACCTCTATGGCTACACCTTC. Residues: CASSGRADLYGYTF.

This clonotype was recorded at least ten times. The chain employs TRBV19 and TRBJ1-5; D is uncertain. The germline V and J ends were trimmed by 7 bases and 0 bases, with 16 bases remaining between them. Germline values: CDR1 LNHDA, CDR2 SQIVND (reference sequence). This CDR3 is 16 amino acids long. CDR3 coding DNA: TGTGCCAGTACTAATCGGGGATCATATAGCAATCAGCCCCAGCATTTT. Translation: CASTNRGSYSNQPQHF.

About this clonotype itself: Its ends do not fully match the called genes, so a read error is possible. The chain uses TRBV4-1 and TRBJ2-1; TRBD1 matches 7 bases. The CDR3 consists of 17 residues. Germline CDR1 reads MGHRA; CDR2 reads YSYEKL. CDR3: CASSQEKGASSFDEQFF. The CDR3 DNA sequence: TGTGCCAGCAGCCAAGAGAAGGGGGCTTCATCGTTCGATGAGCAGTTCTTC.

This clonotype was seen at least ten times. The chain is built from TRBV28 and TRBJ1-1, with no clear D. Trimming left V 7 bases short and J 5 bases short, with 17 bases between. The CDR3 has 14 residues. Germline values: CDR1 MDHEN, CDR2 SYDVKM. The DNA for the CDR3 is TGTGCCAGCACCCTAGGACGGCTGGGTACTGAAGCTTTCTTT. Residues: CASTLGRLGTEAFF.

There are many counts of this clonotype. The V call is TRBV28, the J call TRBJ2-1; 8 positions match TRBD1. V was clipped by 4 bases and J by 8 bases; unmatched bases: 7. Germline values: CDR1 MDHEN, CDR2 SYDVKM. There are 14 residues in the CDR3. CDR3 region: CASSSVEQGDEQFF. The CDR3 DNA reads as TGTGCCAGCAGTTCCGTAGAACAGGGGGATGAGCAGTTCTTC.

This clonotype was observed many times. The chain carries TRBV20-1 and TRBJ2-7; 10 bases line up with TRBD1. The CDR3 runs to 12 residues. Germline V CDR1 and CDR2: DFQATT, SNEGSKA (reference sequence). The ends lost 7 bases at V and 2 bases at J; junction bases unmatched: 2. DNA of the CDR3: TGCAGTGGGGACAGGGGTACCTACGAGCAGTACTTC. Translation gives CSGDRGTYEQYF.

This clonotype was observed a few times. The chain is built from TRBV6-1 and TRBJ1-5, with 9 bases matching TRBD1. The V gene end was trimmed by 3 bases and the J gene end by 5 bases; junction bases not matched to a gene: 5. The CDR3 is 15 amino acids. CDR1 is MNHNS and CDR2 is SASEGT in the germline V gene. DNA for the CDR3: TGTGCCAGCAGTGATACCGGGACAGGGTATCAGCCCCAGCATTTT. It encodes CASSDTGTGYQPQHF.

The chain is built from TRBV3-1 and TRBJ2-1, with 7 bases identical to TRBD1. Germline V CDR1 and CDR2: LGHDT, YNNKEL (reference sequence). There are 18 residues in the CDR3. The J segment lost 6 bases and the V segment lost 5 bases, leaving 19 bases of the junction unmatched. The CDR3 DNA reads TGTGCCAGCAGCATACAACGGGCAGGGGGAGCCCACCCCAATGAGCAGTTCTTC. It codes for CASSIQRAGGAHPNEQFF.

This clonotype has a count of ten or more. V gene TRBV3-1 combines with J gene TRBJ2-5, with 12 bases identical to TRBD1. V was clipped by 5 bases and J by 6 bases; unmatched bases: 7. CDR3 size: 15 residues. From germline, CDR1 is LGHDT and CDR2 YNNKEL (reference sequence). CDR3 amino acids: CASSAGTGGGKTQYF. The DNA for the CDR3 is TGTGCCAGCAGCGCAGGGACAGGGGGCGGGAAGACCCAGTACTTC.

This clonotype has a count of ten or more. V is TRBV12-3 or TRBV12-4 and J is TRBJ2-1, with D tentatively TRBD2 (5 bases). The V gene lost 7 bases and the J gene lost 7 bases, with 14 bases spanning the gap. The CDR3 sequence is 13 residues long. CDR3 bases: TGTGCCAGCAAGCCACTAGGGATGAATGAGCAGTTCTTC. It encodes CASKPLGMNEQFF.

This clonotype was seen repeatedly, ten times or more. The chain has TRBV6-2 or TRBV6-3 and TRBJ2-1; TRBD2 matches 10 bases. The CDR3 runs 20 residues. The V gene end was trimmed by 6 bases and the J gene end by 0 bases; junction bases not matched to a gene: 17. Germline lookup yields CDR1 MNHEY and CDR2 SVGEGT. CDR3 amino acids: CASRKDRDWGLASSYNEQFF. The CDR3, as DNA: TGTGCCAGCAGAAAAGACAGGGATTGGGGACTAGCGTCCTCCTACAATGAGCAGTTCTTC.

This clonotype was found many times. CDR3 nucleotide sequence: TGTGCCAGCAGACTCTCACCCCAGGGCTACGAGCAGTACTTC. This codes for CASRLSPQGYEQYF. The chain recombines TRBV28 with TRBJ2-7; D perhaps matches TRBD1 (5 bases). The CDR3 has 14 residues. The V end was cut by 6 bases, the J end by 3 bases, with 15 bases between. Per germline, CDR1 MDHEN and CDR2 SYDVKM.

The chain combines TRBV16 with TRBJ1-1, with no clear D. Trimming cost V 0 bases and J 6 bases, with 11 bases left between them. Germline CDR1 and CDR2: KGHSY and FQNENV. The CDR3 contains 14 residues. CDR3 residues: CASSQSRTVAEAFF. CDR3 in DNA: TGTGCCAGCAGCCAATCGCGTACAGTCGCTGAAGCTTTCTTT.

The chain couples TRBV20-1 to TRBJ1-2; D is ambiguous. The germline V and J ends were trimmed by 7 bases and 2 bases, with 8 bases remaining between them. Germline-derived CDR1 and CDR2 are DFQATT and SNEGSKA (reference sequence). The CDR3 has 11 residues. In nucleotides, the CDR3 is TGCAGTGGGACCGCGAACTATGGCTACACCTTC. It encodes CSGTANYGYTF.

Many counts were recorded for this clonotype. This chain links TRBV6-1 with TRBJ2-3; 7 bases fit TRBD2. Germline V gene data show CDR1 as MNHNS and CDR2 as SASEGT. V shed 1 base, J shed 2 bases, and the junction held 0 bases outside the gene matches. The length of the CDR3 is 14 residues. CDR3 in DNA: TGTGCCAGCAGTGAAGGACTAGCCACAGATACGCAGTATTTT. This codes for CASSEGLATDTQYF.

This clonotype was detected only a few times. J is TRBJ2-1 and V is TRBV4-1; the match to TRBD2 covers 16 bases. V dropped 0 bases and J dropped 7; count of bases not matched to a gene: 12. Per germline, CDR1 MGHRA and CDR2 YSYEKL. This CDR3 contains 20 residues. The CDR3 is CASSQDPPGTSGGVNNEQFF. CDR3 bases: TGCGCCAGCAGCCAAGACCCACCGGGGACTAGCGGGGGGGTAAATAATGAGCAGTTCTTC.

Regarding this clonotype: One junction end disagrees with the germline gene, perhaps due to a read error. The DNA of the CDR3 is TGCAGTGCTAGGCTAGCTTCTACCTCCTGCGAGCAGTACTTC. As protein: CSARLASTSCEQYF. The rearrangement uses TRBV20-1 and TRBJ2-7, with D possibly TRBD2 on 5 matching bases. This CDR3 has 14 amino acids. Germline values: CDR1 DFQATT, CDR2 SNEGSKA (reference sequence).

In its sample, this clonotype was seen many times. This chain links TRBV30 with TRBJ2-7; tentatively, D is TRBD1 or TRBD2 (5 bases each). This CDR3 comprises 14 residues. Germline CDR1 reads GTSNPN; CDR2 reads SVGIG (reference sequence). Trimming cost V 3 bases and J 2 bases, with 14 bases left between them. In DNA form, the CDR3 reads TGTGCCTGGAGCTATGGGGGAGTCCCCTACGAGCAGTACTTC. It specifies CAWSYGGVPYEQYF.

This clonotype was counted ten times or more. The rearrangement joins TRBV18 to TRBJ2-1; D call uncertain. V dropped 3 bases and J dropped 5 bases, with 17 bases sitting between them. There are 16 residues in the CDR3. Germline V gene data show CDR1 as KGHSH and CDR2 as LQKENI. The CDR3 is CASSPEPQIVDNEQFF. CDR3 DNA sequence: TGTGCCAGCTCACCTGAACCCCAAATTGTGGACAATGAGCAGTTCTTC.

In its sample, this clonotype was seen many times. The V call is TRBV5-6, the J call TRBJ2-3, with unresolved D. The V end was cut by 4 bases, the J end by 6 bases, with 15 bases between. CDR3 length: 14 amino acids. Germline CDR1 is SGHDT and CDR2 is YYEEEE. CDR3 residues: CASSKDAAPDTQYF. The CDR3 DNA reads as TGTGCCAGCAGCAAGGACGCGGCACCCGATACGCAGTATTTT.

This clonotype was detected once. The chain couples TRBV3-1 to TRBJ2-7, with unresolved D. CDR3 length equals 13 residues. Per the germline V gene, CDR1 is LGHDT and CDR2 is YNNKEL (reference sequence). V lost 7 bases and J 1 base, leaving 11 bases between the germline ends. This chain's CDR3 is CASTETDSYEQYF. The CDR3 DNA reads TGTGCCAGCACGGAGACTGATTCCTACGAGCAGTACTTC.